This T cell receptor (beta chain) was retrieved from a study of blood T cell repertoires in COVID-19. The wider study: Nucleic acid was either cDNA or gDNA, and it came from T cells, B-cell-depleted T cells, or PBMCs.

The CDR3 sequence is 19 residues long. The germline CDR1 and CDR2 sequences are LNHDA and SQIVND (reference sequence). Trimming took off 3 bases at V and 8 bases at J, with 28 bases between the two ends. Original handling: Quantification of nucleated cells was approximated via reference gene primer amplification. The method was immunoSEQ multiplex PCR; TCRdb's version includes in-frame clones alone and lacks a portion of them. That table gives V, J and clone size, and the DNA gave D and trimming. In the table there are some 160,000 clones, 85% to 90% of which are singletons. Sequencing was carried out using peripheral blood. This chain uses TRBV19 with TRBJ1-4; D gene unclear. The source is a woman older than 75 with COVID-19, enrolled during active disease. The CDR3 is CASSMMVSTFTWSGEKLFF. CDR3 sequence (DNA): TGTGCCAGTAGTATGATGGTCAGTACCTTCACCTGGTCGGGGGAAAAACTGTTTTTT.